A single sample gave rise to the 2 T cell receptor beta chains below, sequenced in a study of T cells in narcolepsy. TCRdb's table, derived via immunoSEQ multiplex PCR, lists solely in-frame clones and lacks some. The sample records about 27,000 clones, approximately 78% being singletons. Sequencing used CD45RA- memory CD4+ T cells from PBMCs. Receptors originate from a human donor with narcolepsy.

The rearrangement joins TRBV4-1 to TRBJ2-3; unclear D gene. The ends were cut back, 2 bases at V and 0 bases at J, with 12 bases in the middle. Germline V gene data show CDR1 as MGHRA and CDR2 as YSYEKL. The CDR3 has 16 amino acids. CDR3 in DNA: TGCGCCAGCAGCCAACTCGACTTGATTAGCACAGATACGCAGTATTTT. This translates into CASSQLDLISTDTQYF.

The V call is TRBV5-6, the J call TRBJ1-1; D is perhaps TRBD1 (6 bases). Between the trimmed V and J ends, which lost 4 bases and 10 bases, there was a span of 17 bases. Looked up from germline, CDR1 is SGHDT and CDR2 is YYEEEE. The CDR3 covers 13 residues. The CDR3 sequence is CASSPTKGVVAFF. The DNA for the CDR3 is TGTGCCAGCAGCCCCACGAAGGGGGTGGTAGCTTTCTTT.